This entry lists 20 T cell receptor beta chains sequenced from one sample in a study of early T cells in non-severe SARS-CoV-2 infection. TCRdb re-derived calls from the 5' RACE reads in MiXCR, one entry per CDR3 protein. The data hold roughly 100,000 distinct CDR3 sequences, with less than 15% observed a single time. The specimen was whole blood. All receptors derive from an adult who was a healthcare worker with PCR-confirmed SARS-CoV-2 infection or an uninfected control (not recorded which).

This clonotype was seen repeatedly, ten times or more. Written as DNA, the CDR3 is TGTGCCAGCAGCTTCAGGGGGATTCCCTACGAGCAGTACTTC. Translation: CASSFRGIPYEQYF. The chain recombines TRBV12-3 or TRBV12-4 with TRBJ2-7; 7 bases map to TRBD1. The junction had 7 bases not matched to a gene; V was cut back by 6 bases and J by 2 bases. This CDR3 region has 14 residues.

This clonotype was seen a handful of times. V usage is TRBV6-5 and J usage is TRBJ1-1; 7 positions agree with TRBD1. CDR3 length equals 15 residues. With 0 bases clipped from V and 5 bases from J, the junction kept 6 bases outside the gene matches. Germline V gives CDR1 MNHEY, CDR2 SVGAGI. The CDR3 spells CASSYSRAGGTEAFF. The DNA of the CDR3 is TGTGCCAGCAGTTACTCGAGGGCAGGGGGAACTGAAGCTTTCTTT.

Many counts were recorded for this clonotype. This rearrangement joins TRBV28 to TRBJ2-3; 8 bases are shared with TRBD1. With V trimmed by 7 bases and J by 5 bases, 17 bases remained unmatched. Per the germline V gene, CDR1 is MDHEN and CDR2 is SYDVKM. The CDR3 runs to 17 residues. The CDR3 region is CASNFYSRGLQGDTQYF. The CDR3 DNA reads TGTGCCAGCAATTTTTATAGCAGGGGGCTGCAAGGAGATACGCAGTATTTT. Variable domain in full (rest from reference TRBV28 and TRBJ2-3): DVKVTQSSRYLVKRTGEKVFLECVQDMDHENMFWYRQDPGLGLRLIYFSYDVKMKEKGDIPEGYSVSREKKERFSLILESASTNQTSMYLCASNFYSRGLQGDTQYFGPGTRLTVL.

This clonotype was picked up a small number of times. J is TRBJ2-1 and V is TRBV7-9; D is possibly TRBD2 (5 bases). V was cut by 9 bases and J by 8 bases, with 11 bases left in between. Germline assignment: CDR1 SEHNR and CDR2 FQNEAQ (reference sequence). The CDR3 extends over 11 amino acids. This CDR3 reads CASSSRYEQFF. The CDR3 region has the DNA TGTGCCAGTTCTAGCCGGTATGAGCAGTTCTTC.

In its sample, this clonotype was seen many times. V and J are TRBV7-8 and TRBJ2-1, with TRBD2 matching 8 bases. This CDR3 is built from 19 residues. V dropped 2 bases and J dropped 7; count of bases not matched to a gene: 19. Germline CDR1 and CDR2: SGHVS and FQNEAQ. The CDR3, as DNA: TGTGCCAGCAGCTTAATCGAGATCAGCGGGAGTCGGTGGAAAAATGAGCAGTTCTTC. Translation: CASSLIEISGSRWKNEQFF.

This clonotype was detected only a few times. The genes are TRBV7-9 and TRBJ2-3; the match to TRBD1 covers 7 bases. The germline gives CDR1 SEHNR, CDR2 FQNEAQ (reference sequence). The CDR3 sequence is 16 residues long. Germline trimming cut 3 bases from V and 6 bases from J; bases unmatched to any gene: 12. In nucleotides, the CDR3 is TGTGCCAGCAGCTTGCGAGTCCAGGGGGAAGTGGATACGCAGTATTTT. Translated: CASSLRVQGEVDTQYF.

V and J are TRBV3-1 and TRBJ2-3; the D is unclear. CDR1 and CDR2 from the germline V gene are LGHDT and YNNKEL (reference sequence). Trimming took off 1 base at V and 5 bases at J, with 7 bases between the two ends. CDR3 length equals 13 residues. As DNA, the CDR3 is TGTGCCAGCAGCCAAGGAGTATTAGATACGCAGTATTTT. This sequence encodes CASSQGVLDTQYF.

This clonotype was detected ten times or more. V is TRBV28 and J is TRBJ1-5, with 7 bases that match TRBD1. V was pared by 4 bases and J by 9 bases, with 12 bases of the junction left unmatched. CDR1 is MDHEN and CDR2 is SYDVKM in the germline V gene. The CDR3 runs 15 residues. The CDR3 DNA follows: TGTGCCAGCAGTTCGATAGGGGGCTCGTTGGGGCCCCAGCATTTT. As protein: CASSSIGGSLGPQHF.

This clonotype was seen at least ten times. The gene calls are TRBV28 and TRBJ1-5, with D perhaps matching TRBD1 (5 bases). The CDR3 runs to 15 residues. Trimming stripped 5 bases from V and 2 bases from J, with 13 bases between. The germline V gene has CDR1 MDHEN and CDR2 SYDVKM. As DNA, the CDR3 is TGTGCCAGCAGTCCCCTTATGGGGGGCAATCAGCCCCAGCATTTT. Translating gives CASSPLMGGNQPQHF.

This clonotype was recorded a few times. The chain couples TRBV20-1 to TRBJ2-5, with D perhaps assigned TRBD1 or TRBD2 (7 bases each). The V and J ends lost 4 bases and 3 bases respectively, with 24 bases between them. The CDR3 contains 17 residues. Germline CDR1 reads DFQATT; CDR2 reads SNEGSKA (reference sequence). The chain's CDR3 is CSATPLPLQGGEETQYF. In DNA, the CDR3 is TGCAGTGCTACCCCACTTCCGCTTCAGGGGGGGGAAGAGACCCAGTACTTC.

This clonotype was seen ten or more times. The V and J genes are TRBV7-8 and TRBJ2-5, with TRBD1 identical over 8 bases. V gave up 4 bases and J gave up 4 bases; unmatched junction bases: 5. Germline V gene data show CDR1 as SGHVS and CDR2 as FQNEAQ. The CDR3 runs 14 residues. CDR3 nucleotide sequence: TGTGCCAGCAGCTGGACAGGGCTTGGAGAGACCCAGTACTTC. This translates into CASSWTGLGETQYF.

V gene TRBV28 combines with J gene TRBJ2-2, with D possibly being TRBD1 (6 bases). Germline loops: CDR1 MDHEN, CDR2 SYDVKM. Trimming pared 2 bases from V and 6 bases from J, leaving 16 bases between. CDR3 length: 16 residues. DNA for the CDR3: TGTGCCAGCAGTTTAGGCCAGGGGATAGTCTCCGGGGAGCTGTTTTTT. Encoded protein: CASSLGQGIVSGELFF.

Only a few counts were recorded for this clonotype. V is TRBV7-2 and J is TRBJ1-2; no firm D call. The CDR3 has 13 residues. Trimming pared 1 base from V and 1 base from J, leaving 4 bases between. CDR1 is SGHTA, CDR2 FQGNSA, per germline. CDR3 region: CASSLGINYGYTF. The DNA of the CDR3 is TGTGCCAGCAGCTTAGGGATTAACTATGGCTACACCTTC.

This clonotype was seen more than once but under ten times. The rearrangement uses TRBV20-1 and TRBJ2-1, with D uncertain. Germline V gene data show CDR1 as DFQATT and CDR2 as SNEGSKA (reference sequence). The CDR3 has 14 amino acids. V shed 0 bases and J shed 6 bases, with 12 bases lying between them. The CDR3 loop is CSARDYRSTNEQFF. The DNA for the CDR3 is TGCAGTGCTAGAGACTACCGCTCGACCAATGAGCAGTTCTTC.

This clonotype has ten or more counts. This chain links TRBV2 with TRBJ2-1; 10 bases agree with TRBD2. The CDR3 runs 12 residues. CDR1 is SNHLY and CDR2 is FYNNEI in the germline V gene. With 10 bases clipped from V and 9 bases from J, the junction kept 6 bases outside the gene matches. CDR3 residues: CATTSGTGEQFF. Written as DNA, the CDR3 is TGTGCCACCACTAGCGGGACGGGTGAGCAGTTCTTC.

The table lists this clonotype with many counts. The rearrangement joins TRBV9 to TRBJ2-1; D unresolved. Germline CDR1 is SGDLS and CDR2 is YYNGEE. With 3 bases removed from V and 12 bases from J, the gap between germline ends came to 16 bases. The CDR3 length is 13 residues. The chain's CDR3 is CASSAPLEGRQFF. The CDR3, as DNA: TGTGCCAGCAGCGCCCCTCTAGAAGGACGGCAGTTCTTC.

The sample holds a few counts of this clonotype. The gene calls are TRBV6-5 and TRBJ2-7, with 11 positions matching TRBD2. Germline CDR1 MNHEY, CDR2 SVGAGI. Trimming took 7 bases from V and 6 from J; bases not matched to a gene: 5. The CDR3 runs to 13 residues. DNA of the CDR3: TGTGCCAGCAAACCTAGCGGGAGGATCGAGCAGTACTTC. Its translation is CASKPSGRIEQYF.

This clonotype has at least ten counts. CDR3 DNA sequence: TGTGCCAGCACCGAAGAGGGACAGGGGATGAATGAGCAGTTCTTC. Protein: CASTEEGQGMNEQFF. This chain uses TRBV2 with TRBJ2-1; 10 positions match TRBD1. The V segment lost 7 bases and the J segment 7 bases; nucleotides outside the gene matches: 10. Germline-derived CDR1 and CDR2 are SNHLY and FYNNEI. This CDR3 has 15 amino acids.

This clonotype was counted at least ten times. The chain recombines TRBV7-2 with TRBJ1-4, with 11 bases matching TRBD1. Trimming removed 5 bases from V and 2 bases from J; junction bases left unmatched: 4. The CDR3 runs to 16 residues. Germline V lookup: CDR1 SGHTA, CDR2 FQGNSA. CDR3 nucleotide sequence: TGTGCCAGCAGCGTGGGGACAGGGGGGACTAATGAAAAACTGTTTTTT. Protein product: CASSVGTGGTNEKLFF.

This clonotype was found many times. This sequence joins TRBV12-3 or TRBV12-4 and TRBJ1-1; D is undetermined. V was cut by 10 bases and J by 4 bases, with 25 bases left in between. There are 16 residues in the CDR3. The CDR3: CATNSWGTWASTEAFF. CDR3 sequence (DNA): TGTGCCACCAATTCATGGGGTACGTGGGCCTCCACTGAAGCTTTCTTT.